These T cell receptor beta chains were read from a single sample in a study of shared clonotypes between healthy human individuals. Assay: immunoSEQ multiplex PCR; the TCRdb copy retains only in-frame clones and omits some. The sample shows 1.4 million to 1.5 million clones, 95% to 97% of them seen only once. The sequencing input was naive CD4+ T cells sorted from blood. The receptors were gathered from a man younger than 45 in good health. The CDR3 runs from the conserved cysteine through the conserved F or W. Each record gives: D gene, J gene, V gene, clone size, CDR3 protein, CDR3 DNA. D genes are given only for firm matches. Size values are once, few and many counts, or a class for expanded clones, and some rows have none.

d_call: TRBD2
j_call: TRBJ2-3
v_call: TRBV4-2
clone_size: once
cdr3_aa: CASSQPTSGRTDTQYF
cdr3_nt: TGTGCCAGCAGCCAACCGACTAGCGGTCGCACAGATACGCAGTATTTT

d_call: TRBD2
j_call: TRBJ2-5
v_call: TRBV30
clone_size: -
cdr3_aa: CAWRTRGMTQYF
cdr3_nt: TGTGCCTGGCGGACTAGGGGTATGACCCAGTACTTC

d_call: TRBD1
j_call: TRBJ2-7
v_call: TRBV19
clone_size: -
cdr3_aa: CASMQGAPGEQYF
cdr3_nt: TGTGCCAGTATGCAGGGGGCCCCCGGCGAGCAGTACTTC

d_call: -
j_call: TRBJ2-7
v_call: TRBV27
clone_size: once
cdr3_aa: CASSKTAGRKPYEQYF
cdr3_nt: TGTGCCAGCAGTAAGACGGCGGGGAGGAAGCCCTACGAGCAGTACTTC

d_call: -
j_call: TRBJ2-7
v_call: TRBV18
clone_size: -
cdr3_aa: CASSPAGSHEQYF
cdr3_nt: TGTGCCAGCTCACCGGCAGGGTCCCACGAGCAGTACTTC

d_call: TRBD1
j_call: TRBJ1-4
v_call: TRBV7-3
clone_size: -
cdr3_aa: CASSLEKGQGNEKLFF
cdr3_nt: TGTGCCAGCAGCTTAGAAAAAGGACAGGGAAATGAAAAACTGTTTTTT

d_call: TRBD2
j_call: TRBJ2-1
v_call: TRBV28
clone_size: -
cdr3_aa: CASSSTSWGNEQFF
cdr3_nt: TGTGCCAGCAGTTCGACTAGCTGGGGCAATGAGCAGTTCTTC

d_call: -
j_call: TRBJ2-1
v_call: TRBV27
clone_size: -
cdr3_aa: CASSQLTGGKQFF
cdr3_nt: TGTGCCAGCAGTCAATTGACCGGAGGGAAGCAGTTCTTC

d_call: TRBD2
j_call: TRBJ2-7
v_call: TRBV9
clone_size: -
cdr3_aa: CASSPSLAGGQNEQYF
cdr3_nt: TGTGCCAGCAGCCCGAGTCTAGCGGGAGGGCAGAACGAGCAGTACTTC

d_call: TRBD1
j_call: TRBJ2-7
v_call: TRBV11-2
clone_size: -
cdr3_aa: CASSLPVGTGLYEQYF
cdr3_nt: TGTGCCAGCAGCTTACCCGTCGGGACAGGGTTATACGAGCAGTACTTC

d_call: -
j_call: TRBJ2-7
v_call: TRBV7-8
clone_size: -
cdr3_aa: CASSVHTSLGEQYF
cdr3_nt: TGTGCCAGCAGCGTTCACACTAGCCTCGGGGAGCAGTACTTC

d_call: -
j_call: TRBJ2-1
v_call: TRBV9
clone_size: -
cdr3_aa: CASTAGWSNEQFF
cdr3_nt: TGTGCCAGCACTGCGGGGTGGTCAAATGAGCAGTTCTTC

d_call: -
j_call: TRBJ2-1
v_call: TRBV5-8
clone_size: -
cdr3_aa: CASSFLSGGLVHNEQFF
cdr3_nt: TGTGCCAGCAGCTTTCTTTCAGGGGGACTAGTCCACAATGAGCAGTTCTTC

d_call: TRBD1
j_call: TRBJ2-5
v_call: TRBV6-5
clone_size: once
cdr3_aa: CASSTTGSLPETQYF
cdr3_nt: TGTGCCAGCAGTACGACAGGGAGCCTCCCGGAGACCCAGTACTTC

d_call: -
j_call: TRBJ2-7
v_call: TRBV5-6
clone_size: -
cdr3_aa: CASSLALGRDQPGEQYF
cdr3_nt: TGTGCCAGCAGCTTGGCTCTCGGTCGGGACCAACCGGGTGAGCAGTACTTC

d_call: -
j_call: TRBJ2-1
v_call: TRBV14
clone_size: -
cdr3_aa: CASSQVWNNEQFF
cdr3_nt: TGTGCCAGCAGCCAAGTTTGGAACAATGAGCAGTTCTTC

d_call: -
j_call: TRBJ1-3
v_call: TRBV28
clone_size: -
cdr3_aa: CASSLNPGTLGNTIYF
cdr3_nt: TGTGCCAGCAGTTTAAACCCAGGGACGTTGGGAAACACCATATATTTT

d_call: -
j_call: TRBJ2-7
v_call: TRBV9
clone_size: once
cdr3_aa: CASGHRDEQYF
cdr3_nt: TGTGCCAGCGGACACAGGGACGAGCAGTACTTC

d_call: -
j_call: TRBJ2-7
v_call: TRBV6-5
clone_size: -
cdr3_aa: CASSSPGPRTLNEQYF
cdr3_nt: TGTGCCAGCAGTTCCCCCGGACCAAGGACCTTGAACGAGCAGTACTTC

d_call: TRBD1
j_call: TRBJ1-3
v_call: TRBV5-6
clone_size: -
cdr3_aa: CASSRRGSGNTIYF
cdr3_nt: TGTGCCAGCAGCCGCAGGGGGTCTGGAAACACCATATATTTT

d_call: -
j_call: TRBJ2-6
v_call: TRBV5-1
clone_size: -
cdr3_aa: CASSLEGSPSGANVLTF
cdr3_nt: TGCGCCAGCAGCCTTGAGGGCTCTCCCTCTGGGGCCAACGTCCTGACTTTC

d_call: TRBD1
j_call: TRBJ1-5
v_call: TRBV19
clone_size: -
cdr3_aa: CASSIGQGSWGNQPQHF
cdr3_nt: TGTGCCAGTAGTATCGGACAGGGGAGTTGGGGCAATCAGCCCCAGCATTTT

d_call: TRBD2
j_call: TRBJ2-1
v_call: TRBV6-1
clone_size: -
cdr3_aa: CAAEGLAGVREQFF
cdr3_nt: TGTGCGGCCGAGGGACTAGCGGGAGTACGCGAGCAGTTCTTC

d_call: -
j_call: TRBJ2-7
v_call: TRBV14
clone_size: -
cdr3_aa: CASSQARGYIHEQYF
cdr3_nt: TGTGCCAGCAGCCAAGCCAGGGGATATATCCACGAGCAGTACTTC

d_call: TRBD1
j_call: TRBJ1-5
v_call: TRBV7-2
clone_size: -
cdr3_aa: CASSLQGANQPQHF
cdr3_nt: TGTGCCAGCAGCTTACAGGGGGCCAATCAGCCCCAGCATTTT

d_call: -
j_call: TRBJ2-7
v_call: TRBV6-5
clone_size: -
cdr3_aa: CASRFSLAGEQYF
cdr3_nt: TGTGCCAGCAGGTTCTCCCTAGCCGGGGAGCAGTACTTC

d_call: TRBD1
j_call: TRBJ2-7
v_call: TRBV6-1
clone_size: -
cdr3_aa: CASSESWTGRYEQYF
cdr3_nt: TGTGCCAGCAGTGAGTCCTGGACAGGGAGATACGAGCAGTACTTC

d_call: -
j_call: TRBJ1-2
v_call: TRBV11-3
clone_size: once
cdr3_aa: CASSSRGGNGYTF
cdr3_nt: TGTGCCAGCAGCTCCAGAGGGGGGAATGGCTACACCTTC

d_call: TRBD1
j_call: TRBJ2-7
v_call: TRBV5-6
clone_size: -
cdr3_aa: CASRRTGVREQYF
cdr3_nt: TGTGCCAGCAGAAGGACAGGGGTTCGCGAGCAGTACTTC

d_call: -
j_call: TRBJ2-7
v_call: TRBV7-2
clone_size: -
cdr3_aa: CASSRDRYEQYF
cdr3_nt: TGTGCCAGCAGCAGAGACCGTTACGAGCAGTACTTC

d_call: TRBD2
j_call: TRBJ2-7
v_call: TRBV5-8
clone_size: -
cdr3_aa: CASSWGLAGRYEQYF
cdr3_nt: TGTGCCAGCAGCTGGGGACTAGCGGGACGTTACGAGCAGTACTTC

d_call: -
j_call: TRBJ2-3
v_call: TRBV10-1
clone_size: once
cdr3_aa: CASAATGPRTDTQYF
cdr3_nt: TGCGCCAGCGCGGCCACAGGCCCTCGCACAGATACGCAGTATTTT

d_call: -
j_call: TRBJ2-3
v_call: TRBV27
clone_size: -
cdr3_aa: CASSLGQGSTDTQYF
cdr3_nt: TGTGCCAGCAGTTTAGGGCAGGGGAGCACAGATACGCAGTATTTT

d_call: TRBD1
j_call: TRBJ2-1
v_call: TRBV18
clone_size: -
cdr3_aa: CASSPLRQGENNEQFF
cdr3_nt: TGTGCCAGCTCACCATTACGACAGGGTGAAAACAATGAGCAGTTCTTC

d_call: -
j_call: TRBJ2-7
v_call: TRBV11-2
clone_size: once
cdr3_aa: CASSLDSIEGRGF
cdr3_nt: TGTGCCAGCAGCTTAGATTCAATTGAGGGACGGGGCTTC

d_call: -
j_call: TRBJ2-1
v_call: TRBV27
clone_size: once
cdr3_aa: CASSLSLGTEQFF
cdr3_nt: TGTGCCAGCAGTTTATCGTTAGGGACTGAGCAGTTCTTC

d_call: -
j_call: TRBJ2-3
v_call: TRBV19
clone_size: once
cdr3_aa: CASTPSSWADTQYF
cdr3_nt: TGTGCCAGTACCCCCAGTTCCTGGGCCGATACGCAGTATTTT

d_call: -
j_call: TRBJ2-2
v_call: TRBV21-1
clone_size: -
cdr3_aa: CASSNSLCGGITNTGELFF
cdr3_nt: TGTGCCAGCAGCAATAGTCTATGTGGGGGAATAACGAACACCGGGGAGCTGTTTTTT

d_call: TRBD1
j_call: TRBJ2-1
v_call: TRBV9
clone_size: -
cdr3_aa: CASSRRQGPAYNEQFF
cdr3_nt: TGTGCCAGCAGCAGGCGACAGGGACCGGCATACAATGAGCAGTTCTTC

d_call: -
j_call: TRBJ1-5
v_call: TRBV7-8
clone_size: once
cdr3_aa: CASSLGRTNQPQHF
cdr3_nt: TGTGCCAGCAGCCTTGGACGGACCAATCAGCCCCAGCATTTT

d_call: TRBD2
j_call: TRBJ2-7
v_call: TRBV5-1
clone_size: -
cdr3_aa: CASSKLGGGDEQYF
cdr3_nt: TGCGCCAGCAGCAAGCTTGGGGGAGGGGACGAGCAGTACTTC

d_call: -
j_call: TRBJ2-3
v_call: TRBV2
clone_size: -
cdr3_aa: CASIRWRGSTDTQYF
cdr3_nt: TGTGCCAGCATCAGGTGGCGGGGAAGCACAGATACGCAGTATTTT

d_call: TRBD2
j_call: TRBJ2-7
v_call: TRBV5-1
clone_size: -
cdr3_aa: CASTSIAGGREQYF
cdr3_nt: TGCGCCAGCACAAGTATAGCGGGAGGAAGGGAGCAGTACTTC

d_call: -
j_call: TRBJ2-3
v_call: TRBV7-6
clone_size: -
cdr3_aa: CASSPRVGRQYF
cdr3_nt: TGTGCCAGCAGCCCCCGAGTTGGCCGGCAGTATTTT

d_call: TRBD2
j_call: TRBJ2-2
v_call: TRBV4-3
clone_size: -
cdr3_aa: CASRLAGNTGELFF
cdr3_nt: TGCGCCAGCCGACTAGCGGGGAACACCGGGGAGCTGTTTTTT

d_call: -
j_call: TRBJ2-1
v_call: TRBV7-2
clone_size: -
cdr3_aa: CASSPHSEQFF
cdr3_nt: TGTGCCAGCAGCCCCCACAGCGAGCAGTTCTTC

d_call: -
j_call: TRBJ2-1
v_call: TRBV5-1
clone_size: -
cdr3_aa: CASSLVRGPYNEQFF
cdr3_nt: TGCGCCAGCAGCTTGGTCCGCGGACCCTACAATGAGCAGTTCTTC

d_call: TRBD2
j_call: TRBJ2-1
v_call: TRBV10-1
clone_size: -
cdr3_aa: CASSESGGSVDEQFF
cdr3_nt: TGCGCCAGCAGTGAGTCGGGAGGGAGTGTCGATGAGCAGTTCTTC